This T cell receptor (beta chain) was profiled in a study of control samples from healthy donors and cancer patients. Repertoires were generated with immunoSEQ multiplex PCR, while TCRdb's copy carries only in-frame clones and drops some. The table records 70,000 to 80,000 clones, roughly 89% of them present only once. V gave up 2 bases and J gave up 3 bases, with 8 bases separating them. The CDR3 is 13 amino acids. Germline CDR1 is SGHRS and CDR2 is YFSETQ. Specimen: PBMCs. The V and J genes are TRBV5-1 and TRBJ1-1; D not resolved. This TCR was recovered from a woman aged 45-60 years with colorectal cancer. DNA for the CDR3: TGCGCCAGCAGCTTCTGGGAGGACACTGAAGCTTTCTTT. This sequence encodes CASSFWEDTEAFF.